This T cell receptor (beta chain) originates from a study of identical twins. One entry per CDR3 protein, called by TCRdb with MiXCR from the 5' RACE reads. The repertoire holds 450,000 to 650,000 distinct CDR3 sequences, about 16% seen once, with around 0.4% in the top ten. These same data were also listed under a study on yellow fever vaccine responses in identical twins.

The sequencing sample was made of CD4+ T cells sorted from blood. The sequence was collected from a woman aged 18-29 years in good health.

CDR3 coding DNA: TGCGCCAGCAGCTTGACGGCGGGGGTAGGGGCCCAGTACTTC. Translating it yields CASSLTAGVGAQYF. This rearrangement joins TRBV5-1 to TRBJ2-5; 7 nucleotides align to TRBD2. The junction had 9 bases not matched to a gene; V was cut back by 1 base and J by 9 bases. This CDR3 is built from 14 residues. CDR1 is SGHRS and CDR2 is YFSETQ in the germline V gene.